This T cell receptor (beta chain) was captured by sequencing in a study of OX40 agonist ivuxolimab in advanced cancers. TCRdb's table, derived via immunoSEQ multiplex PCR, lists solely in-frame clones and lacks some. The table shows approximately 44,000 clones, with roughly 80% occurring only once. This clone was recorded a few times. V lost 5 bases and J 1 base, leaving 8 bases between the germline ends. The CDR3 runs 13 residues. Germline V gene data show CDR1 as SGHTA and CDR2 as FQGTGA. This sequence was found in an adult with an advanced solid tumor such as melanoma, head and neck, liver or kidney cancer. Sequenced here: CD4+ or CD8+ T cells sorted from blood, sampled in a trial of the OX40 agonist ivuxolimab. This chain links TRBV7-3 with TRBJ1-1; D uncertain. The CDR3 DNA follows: TGTGCCAGCAGCATGCACAAGAACACTGAAGCTTTCTTT. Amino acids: CASSMHKNTEAFF.